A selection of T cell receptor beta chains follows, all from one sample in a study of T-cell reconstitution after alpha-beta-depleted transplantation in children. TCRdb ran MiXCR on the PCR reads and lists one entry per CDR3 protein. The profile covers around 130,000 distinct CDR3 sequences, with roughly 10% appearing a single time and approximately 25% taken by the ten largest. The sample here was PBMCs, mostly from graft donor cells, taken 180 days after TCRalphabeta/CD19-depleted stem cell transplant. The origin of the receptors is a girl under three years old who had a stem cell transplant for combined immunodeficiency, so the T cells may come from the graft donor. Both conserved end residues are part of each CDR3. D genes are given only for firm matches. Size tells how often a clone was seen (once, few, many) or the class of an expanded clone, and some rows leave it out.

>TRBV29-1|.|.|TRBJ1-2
TGCAGCGTGGGGGTTTATAACTATGGCTACACCTTC
CSVGVYNYGYTF
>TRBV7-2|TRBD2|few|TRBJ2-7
TGTGCCAGCAGCTTAGTCGGGACTAGCCCCTCCTACGAGCAGTACTTC
CASSLVGTSPSYEQYF
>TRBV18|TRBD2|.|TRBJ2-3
TGTGCCAGCTCACCACGGAGCGGGGCAGTATCAGATACGCAGTATTTT
CASSPRSGAVSDTQYF
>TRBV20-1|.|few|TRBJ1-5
TGCAGTGCTAGACGGTTACAGACAAATCAGCCCCAGCATTTT
CSARRLQTNQPQHF
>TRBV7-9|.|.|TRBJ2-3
TGTGCCAGCACCCCCCAAGATACGCAGTATTTT
CASTPQDTQYF
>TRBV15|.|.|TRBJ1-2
TGTGCCACCAGCAGAGATGGTTATGGCTACACCTTC
CATSRDGYGYTF
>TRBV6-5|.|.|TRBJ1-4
TGTGCCAGCAGTTACCCCGGAGACGAAGCCGAAGAAAAACTGTTTTTT
CASSYPGDEAEEKLFF
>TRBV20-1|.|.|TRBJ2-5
TGCAGTGCTAGAGCGGTACTAGGGGGGTTCGCGGAGACCCAGTACTTC
CSARAVLGGFAETQYF
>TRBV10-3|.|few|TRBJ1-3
TGTGCCATCAGTGAGTCGTACGGTACTGGAAACACCATATATTTT
CAISESYGTGNTIYF
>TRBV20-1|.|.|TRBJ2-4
TGCAGTGCCGACACTCAGTACTTC
CSADTQYF
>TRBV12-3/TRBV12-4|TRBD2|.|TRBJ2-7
TGTGCCAGCAGTTCCGAGAGCGGGAGACGGACCTACGAGCAGTACTTC
CASSSESGRRTYEQYF
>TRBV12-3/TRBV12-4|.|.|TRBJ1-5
TGTGCCAGCAGTTTAGGGGGGGGGTACGGCAATCAGCCCCAGCATTTT
CASSLGGGYGNQPQHF
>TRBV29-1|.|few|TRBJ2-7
TGCAGCGTTGAAGGGTCCTACGAGCAGTACTTC
CSVEGSYEQYF
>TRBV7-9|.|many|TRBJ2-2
TGTGCCAGCAGCTTATTTGGACGGAACACCGGGGAGCTGTTTTTT
CASSLFGRNTGELFF
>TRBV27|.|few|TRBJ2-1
TGTGCCAGCAGTTTTCTTGGGGGGGCGGATGAGCAGTTCTTC
CASSFLGGADEQFF
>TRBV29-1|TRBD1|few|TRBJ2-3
TGCAGCGTTGACCCTTGGGGTGCGACAGGGAAGGGGACAGATACGCAGTATTTT
CSVDPWGATGKGTDTQYF
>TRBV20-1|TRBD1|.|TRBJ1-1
TGCAGTGCGGCAGGGGGAAGGACTGAAGCTTTCTTT
CSAAGGRTEAFF
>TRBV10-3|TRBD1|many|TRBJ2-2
TGTGCCATCAGAAAAACAGGGGATACCGGGGAGCTGTTTTTT
CAIRKTGDTGELFF
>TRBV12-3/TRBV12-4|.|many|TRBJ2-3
TGTGCCAGCAGTTTCACTAGGGGAGCCTCGACCACCTCAGATACGCAGTATTTT
CASSFTRGASTTSDTQYF
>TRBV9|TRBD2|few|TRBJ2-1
TGTGCCAGCAGTCTTTGGAGCGGGAGCTACAATGAGCAGTTCTTC
CASSLWSGSYNEQFF
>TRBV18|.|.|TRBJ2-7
TGTGCCAGCTCACCGGGGGCCAGTCACTCCTACGAGCAGTACTTC
CASSPGASHSYEQYF
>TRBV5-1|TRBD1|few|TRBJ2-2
TGCGCCAGCAGCTTGTGGACAGGGGCGGTCACCGGGGAGCTGTTTTTT
CASSLWTGAVTGELFF
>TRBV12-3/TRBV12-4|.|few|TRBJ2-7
TGTGCCAGCAGTTCCTTACGCTACGAGCAGTACTTC
CASSSLRYEQYF
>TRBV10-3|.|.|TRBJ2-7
TGTGCCATCACCTCGGAGAGCTCCTACGAGCAGTACTTC
CAITSESSYEQYF
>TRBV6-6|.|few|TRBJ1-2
TGTGCCAGCAGTGCACACTATGGCTACACCTTC
CASSAHYGYTF
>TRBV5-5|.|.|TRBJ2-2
TGTGCCAGCAGCGCACGGGGGACAACCACCGGGGAGCTGTTTTTT
CASSARGTTTGELFF